The clone carrying this T cell receptor (beta chain) was detected many times. The data originate from a study of T-cell reconstitution after alpha-beta-depleted transplantation in children. The authors prepared the TCRbeta library with unique molecular identifiers. TCRdb ran MiXCR on the PCR reads and lists one entry per CDR3 protein. The data show roughly 170,000 distinct CDR3 sequences, around 6.8% seen once. CDR3 length equals 14 residues. From germline, CDR1 is SGHRS and CDR2 YFSETQ. Trimming removed 5 bases from V and 0 bases from J, with 9 bases in between. The chain carries TRBV5-1 and TRBJ2-1; D not resolved. The TCR originated in a human donor who donated a stem cell graft to a child with Wiskott-Aldrich syndrome. Sample: PBMCs from the stem cell graft donor, taken from the stem cell graft. The chain's CDR3 is CASSRVVSYNEQFF. The CDR3 nucleotides are TGCGCCAGCAGTAGGGTGGTCTCCTACAATGAGCAGTTCTTC.